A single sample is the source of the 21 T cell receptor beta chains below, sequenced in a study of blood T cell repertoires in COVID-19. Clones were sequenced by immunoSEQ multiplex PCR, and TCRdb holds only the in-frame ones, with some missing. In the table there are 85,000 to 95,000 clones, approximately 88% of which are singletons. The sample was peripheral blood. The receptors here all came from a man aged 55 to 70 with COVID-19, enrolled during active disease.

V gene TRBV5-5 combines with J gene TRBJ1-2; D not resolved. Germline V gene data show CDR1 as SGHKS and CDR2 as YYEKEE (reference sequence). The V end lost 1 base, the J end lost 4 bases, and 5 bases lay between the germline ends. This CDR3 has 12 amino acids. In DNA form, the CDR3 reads TGTGCCAGCAGCTTGTACAGCTATGGCTACACCTTC. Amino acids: CASSLYSYGYTF.

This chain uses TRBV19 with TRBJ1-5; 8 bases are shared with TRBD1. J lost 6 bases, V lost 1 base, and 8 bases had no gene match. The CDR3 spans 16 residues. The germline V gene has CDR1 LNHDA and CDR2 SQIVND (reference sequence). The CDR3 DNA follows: TGTGCCAGTAGTATAGTGGGCCAGGGGGCCGCTCAGCCCCAGCATTTT. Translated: CASSIVGQGAAQPQHF.

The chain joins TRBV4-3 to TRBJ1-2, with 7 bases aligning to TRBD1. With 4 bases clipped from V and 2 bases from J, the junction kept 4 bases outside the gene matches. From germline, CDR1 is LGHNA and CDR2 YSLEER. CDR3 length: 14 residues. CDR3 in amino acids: CASSPGGRNYGYTF. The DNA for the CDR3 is TGCGCCAGCAGCCCAGGGGGACGGAACTATGGCTACACCTTC.

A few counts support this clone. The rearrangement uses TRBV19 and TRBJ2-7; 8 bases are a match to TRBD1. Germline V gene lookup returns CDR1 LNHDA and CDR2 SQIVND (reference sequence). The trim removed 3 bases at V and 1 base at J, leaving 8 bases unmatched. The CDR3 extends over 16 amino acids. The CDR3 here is CASSMPPDRGSYEQYF. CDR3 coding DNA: TGTGCCAGTAGTATGCCGCCAGACAGGGGATCCTACGAGCAGTACTTC.

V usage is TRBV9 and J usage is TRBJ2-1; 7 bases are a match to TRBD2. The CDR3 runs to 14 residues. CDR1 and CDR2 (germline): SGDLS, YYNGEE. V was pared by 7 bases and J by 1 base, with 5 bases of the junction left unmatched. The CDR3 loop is CASQPSGSYNEQFF. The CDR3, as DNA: TGTGCCAGCCAGCCTAGCGGTTCCTACAATGAGCAGTTCTTC.

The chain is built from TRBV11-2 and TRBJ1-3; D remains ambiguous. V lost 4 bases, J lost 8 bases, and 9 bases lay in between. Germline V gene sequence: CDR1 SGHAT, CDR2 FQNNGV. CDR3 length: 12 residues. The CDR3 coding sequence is TGTGCCAGCAGCTCCGAGAACCACACCATATATTTT. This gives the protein CASSSENHTIYF.

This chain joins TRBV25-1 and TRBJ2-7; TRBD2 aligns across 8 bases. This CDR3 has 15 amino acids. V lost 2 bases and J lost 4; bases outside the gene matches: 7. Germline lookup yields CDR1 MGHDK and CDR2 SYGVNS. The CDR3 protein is CASSEAPGLGYEQYF. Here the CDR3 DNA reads TGTGCCAGCAGTGAAGCCCCGGGACTAGGGTACGAGCAGTACTTC.

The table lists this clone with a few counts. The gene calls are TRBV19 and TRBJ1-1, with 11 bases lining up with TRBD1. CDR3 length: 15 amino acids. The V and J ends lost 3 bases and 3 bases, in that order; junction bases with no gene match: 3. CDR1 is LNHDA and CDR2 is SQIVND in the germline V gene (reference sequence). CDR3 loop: CASSMGQGEDTEAFF. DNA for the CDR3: TGTGCCAGTAGTATGGGACAGGGGGAGGACACTGAAGCTTTCTTT.

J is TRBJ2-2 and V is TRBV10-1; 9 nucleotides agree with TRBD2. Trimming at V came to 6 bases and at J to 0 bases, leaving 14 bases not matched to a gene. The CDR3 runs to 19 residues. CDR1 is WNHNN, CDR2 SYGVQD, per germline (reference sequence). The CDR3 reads CASRLRVTSGTANTGELFF. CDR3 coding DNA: TGCGCCAGCAGATTACGGGTGACTAGCGGAACGGCGAACACCGGGGAGCTGTTTTTT.

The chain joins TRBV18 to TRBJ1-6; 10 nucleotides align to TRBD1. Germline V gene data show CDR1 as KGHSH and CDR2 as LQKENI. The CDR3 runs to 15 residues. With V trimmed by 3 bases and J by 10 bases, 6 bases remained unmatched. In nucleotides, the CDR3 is TGTGCCAGCTCACCGACCGGGACAGGGGACTCACCCCTCCACTTT. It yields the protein CASSPTGTGDSPLHF.

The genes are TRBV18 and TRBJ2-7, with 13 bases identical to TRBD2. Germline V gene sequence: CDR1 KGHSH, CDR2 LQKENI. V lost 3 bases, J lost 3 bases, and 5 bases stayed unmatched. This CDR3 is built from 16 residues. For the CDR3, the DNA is TGTGCCAGCTCACCCCCGGGACTAGCGGGAATCTACGAGCAGTACTTC. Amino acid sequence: CASSPPGLAGIYEQYF. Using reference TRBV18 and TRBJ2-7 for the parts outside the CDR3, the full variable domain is NAGVMQNPRHLVRRRGQEARLRCSPMKGHSHVYWYRQLPEEGLKFMVYLQKENIIDESGMPKERFSAEFPKEGPSILRIQQVVRGDSAAYFCASSPPGLAGIYEQYFGPGTRLTVT.

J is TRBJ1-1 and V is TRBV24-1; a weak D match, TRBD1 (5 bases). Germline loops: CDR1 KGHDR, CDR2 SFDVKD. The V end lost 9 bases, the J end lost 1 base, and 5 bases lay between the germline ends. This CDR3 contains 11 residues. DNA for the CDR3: TGTGCCACCCAGGGGAACACTGAAGCTTTCTTT. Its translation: CATQGNTEAFF.

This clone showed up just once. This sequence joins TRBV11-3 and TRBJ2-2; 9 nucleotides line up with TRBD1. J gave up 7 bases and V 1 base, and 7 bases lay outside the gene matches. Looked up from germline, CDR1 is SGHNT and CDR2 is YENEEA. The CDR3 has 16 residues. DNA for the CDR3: TGTGCCAGCAGCTTAGTGACAGGGGGAAGCGGCGGGGAGCTGTTTTTT. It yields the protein CASSLVTGGSGGELFF. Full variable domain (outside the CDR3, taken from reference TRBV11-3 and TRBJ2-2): EAGVVQSPRYKIIEKKQPVAFWCNPISGHNTLYWYLQNLGQGPELLIRYENEEAVDDSQLPKDRFSAERLKGVDSTLKIQPAELGDSAVYLCASSLVTGGSGGELFFGEGSRLTVL.

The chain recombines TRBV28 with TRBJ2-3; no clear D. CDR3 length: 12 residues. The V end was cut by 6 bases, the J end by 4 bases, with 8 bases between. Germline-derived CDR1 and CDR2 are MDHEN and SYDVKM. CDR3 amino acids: CASSLTPDTQYF. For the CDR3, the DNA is TGTGCCAGCAGCCTTACTCCAGATACGCAGTATTTT.

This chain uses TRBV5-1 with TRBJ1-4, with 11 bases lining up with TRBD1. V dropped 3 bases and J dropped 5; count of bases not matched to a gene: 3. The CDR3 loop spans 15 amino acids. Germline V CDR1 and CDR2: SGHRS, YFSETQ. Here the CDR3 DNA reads TGCGCCAGCAGCTCAGGGACAGGGGGGAATGAAAAACTGTTTTTT. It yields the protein CASSSGTGGNEKLFF. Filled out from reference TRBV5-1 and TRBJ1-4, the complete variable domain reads KAGVTQTPRYLIKTRGQQVTLSCSPISGHRSVSWYQQTPGQGLQFLFEYFSETQRNKGNFPGRFSGRQFSNSRSEMNVSTLELGDSALYLCASSSGTGGNEKLFFGSGTQLSVL.

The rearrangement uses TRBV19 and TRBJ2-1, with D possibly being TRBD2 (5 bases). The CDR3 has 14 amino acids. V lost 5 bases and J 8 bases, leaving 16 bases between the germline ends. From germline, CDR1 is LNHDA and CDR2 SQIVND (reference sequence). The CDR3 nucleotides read TGTGCCAGTAGTCTGAGGGAGTTCGGGGATGAGCAGTTCTTC. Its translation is CASSLREFGDEQFF.

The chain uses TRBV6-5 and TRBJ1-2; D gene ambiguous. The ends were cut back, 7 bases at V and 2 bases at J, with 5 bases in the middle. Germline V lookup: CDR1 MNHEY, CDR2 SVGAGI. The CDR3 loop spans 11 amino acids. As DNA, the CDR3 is TGTGCCAGCACGGGGAACTATGGCTACACCTTC. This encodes CASTGNYGYTF.

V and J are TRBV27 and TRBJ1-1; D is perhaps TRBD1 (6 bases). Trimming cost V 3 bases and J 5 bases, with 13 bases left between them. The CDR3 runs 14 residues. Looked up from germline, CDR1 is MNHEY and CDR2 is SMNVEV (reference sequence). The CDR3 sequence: CASSLEQGRTEAFF. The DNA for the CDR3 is TGTGCCAGCAGTTTGGAACAGGGTCGGACTGAAGCTTTCTTT.

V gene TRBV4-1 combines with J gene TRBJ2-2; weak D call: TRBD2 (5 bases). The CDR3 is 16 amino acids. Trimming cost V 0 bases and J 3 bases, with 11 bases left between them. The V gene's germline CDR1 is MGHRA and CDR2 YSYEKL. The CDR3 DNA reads TGCGCCAGCAGCCAAGATTTGGGCGGGCACACCGGGGAGCTGTTTTTT. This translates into CASSQDLGGHTGELFF.

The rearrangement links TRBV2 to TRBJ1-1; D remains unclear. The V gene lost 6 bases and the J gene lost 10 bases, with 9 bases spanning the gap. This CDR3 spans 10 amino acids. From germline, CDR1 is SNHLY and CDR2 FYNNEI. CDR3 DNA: TGTGCCAGCAGCCAGGAGGTAGCTTTCTTT. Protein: CASSQEVAFF.

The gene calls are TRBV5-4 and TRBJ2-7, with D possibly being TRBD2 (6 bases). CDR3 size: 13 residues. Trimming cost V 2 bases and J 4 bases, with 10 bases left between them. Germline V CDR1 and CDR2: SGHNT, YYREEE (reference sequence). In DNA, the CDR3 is TGTGCCAGCAGCTTTAGCAGCGGGTACGAGCAGTACTTC. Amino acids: CASSFSSGYEQYF.